Listed here are 27 T cell receptor beta chains from one sample, sequenced in a study of T cells of healthy individuals. TCRdb redid the calling of the 5' RACE reads with MiXCR, one entry per CDR3 protein. The sample holds 53,000 or so distinct CDR3 sequences, 14% to 15% seen once. These receptors all stem from a human donor in good health.

The chain links TRBV4-3 to TRBJ2-7; TRBD2 agrees at 10 bases. CDR3 size: 14 residues. Germline V gives CDR1 LGHNA, CDR2 YSLEER. With V trimmed by 4 bases and J by 4 bases, 4 bases remained unmatched. The CDR3 nucleotides are TGCGCCAGCAGCCCGAATAGCGGGGGGTACGAGCAGTACTTC. Its translation: CASSPNSGGYEQYF.

This clonotype was seen a single time. This chain links TRBV19 with TRBJ2-5; D gene uncertain. V lost 10 bases and J lost 1, with 13 bases in between. Germline CDR1 and CDR2: LNHDA and SQIVND (reference sequence). The CDR3 totals 13 residues. DNA for the CDR3: TGTGCCACCTGGAGCACAGTCCAAGAGACCCAGTACTTC. It translates to CATWSTVQETQYF.

This chain uses TRBV20-1 with TRBJ2-7, with TRBD1 matching over 9 bases. The germline V gene has CDR1 DFQATT and CDR2 SNEGSKA (reference sequence). Unmatched junction bases numbered 7, after V lost 2 bases and J lost 5 bases. The CDR3 length is 14 residues. This chain's CDR3 is CSARPQGAIDEQYF. Written as DNA, the CDR3 is TGCAGTGCTAGACCACAGGGGGCAATCGACGAGCAGTACTTC.

The chain combines TRBV20-1 with TRBJ2-5; D is unclear. This CDR3 contains 15 residues. Trimming pared 3 bases from V and 5 bases from J, leaving 19 bases between. Germline lookup yields CDR1 DFQATT and CDR2 SNEGSKA (reference sequence). CDR3 sequence reads: CSARSFSLARETQYF. CDR3 sequence (DNA): TGCAGTGCTAGGTCCTTTAGCTTGGCAAGGGAGACCCAGTACTTC.

This clonotype was detected ten times or more. The genes are TRBV5-4 and TRBJ1-1, with 9 bases matching TRBD1. Germline assignment: CDR1 SGHNT and CDR2 YYREEE (reference sequence). V dropped 4 bases and J dropped 9; count of bases not matched to a gene: 7. The CDR3 covers 13 residues. CDR3 in DNA: TGTGCCAGCAGCCGTGATCACAGGGGGCAAGCTTTCTTT. This encodes CASSRDHRGQAFF.

This clonotype was counted only a few times. This chain connects TRBV20-1 to TRBJ2-5; a weak D match, TRBD2 (5 bases). V shed 1 base and J shed 5 bases, with 11 bases lying between them. Germline loops: CDR1 DFQATT, CDR2 SNEGSKA (reference sequence). The CDR3 has 13 amino acids. CDR3 protein: CSARGGSEETQYF. The CDR3 DNA is TGCAGTGCTAGAGGGGGTAGCGAGGAGACCCAGTACTTC.

This clonotype was detected ten times or more. This sequence joins TRBV6-5 and TRBJ1-6, with D hard to call. The V gene lost 0 bases and the J gene lost 5 bases, with 8 bases spanning the gap. This CDR3 has 15 residues. Germline CDR1 is MNHEY and CDR2 is SVGAGI. In DNA, the CDR3 is TGTGCCAGCAGTTACTCGTCGCAGAATAATTCACCCCTCCACTTT. Its protein product is CASSYSSQNNSPLHF.

This clonotype was seen a few times. The rearrangement uses TRBV3-1 and TRBJ2-5, with D perhaps given as TRBD1 or TRBD2 (7 bases each). This CDR3 has 16 amino acids. The germline CDR1 and CDR2 sequences are LGHDT and YNNKEL (reference sequence). Trimming stripped 5 bases from V and 2 bases from J, with 18 bases between. The CDR3 is CASSLGRGQGQETQYF. In DNA, the CDR3 is TGTGCCAGCAGCTTAGGGAGGGGGCAAGGGCAAGAGACCCAGTACTTC.

This clonotype was picked up many times. This sequence joins TRBV7-2 and TRBJ2-1; TRBD1 agrees at 9 bases. The CDR3 extends over 15 amino acids. Unmatched junction bases numbered 8, after V lost 5 bases and J lost 6 bases. From germline, CDR1 is SGHTA and CDR2 FQGNSA. The CDR3 here is CASSPAGTGINEQFF. The CDR3 DNA follows: TGTGCCAGCAGCCCAGCCGGGACAGGGATCAATGAGCAGTTCTTC.

This clonotype came up many times. The chain uses TRBV3-1 and TRBJ2-2; no clear D gene. V lost 4 bases to trimming and J lost 1 base, with 4 bases between them. The CDR3 is 13 amino acids. Germline V gene sequence: CDR1 LGHDT, CDR2 YNNKEL (reference sequence). The CDR3 loop is CASSPGNTGELFF. CDR3 in DNA: TGTGCCAGCAGCCCCGGGAACACCGGGGAGCTGTTTTTT.

The V and J genes are TRBV6-2 or TRBV6-3 and TRBJ2-1, with 7 bases fitting TRBD2. The germline gives CDR1 MNHEY, CDR2 SVGEGT. The CDR3 sequence is 19 residues long. V was pared by 2 bases and J by 0 bases, with 13 bases of the junction left unmatched. CDR3 DNA sequence: TGTGCCAGCAGTTACGCCGGGGGGATGGGGCACCCCTCCTACAATGAGCAGTTCTTC. Residues: CASSYAGGMGHPSYNEQFF.

This clonotype was counted ten times or more. The chain has TRBV7-9 and TRBJ1-5; D unclear. Trimming pared 0 bases from V and 5 bases from J, leaving 5 bases between. The V gene's germline CDR1 is SEHNR and CDR2 FQNEAQ (reference sequence). The CDR3 contains 13 residues. CDR3 sequence (DNA): TGTGCCAGCAGCTTAGCCACAGATCAGCCCCAGCATTTT. Translating gives CASSLATDQPQHF.

The genes are TRBV10-3 and TRBJ2-7; tentative D call: TRBD2 (6 bases). The germline V and J ends were trimmed by 4 bases and 5 bases, with 15 bases remaining between them. CDR1 ENHRY and CDR2 SYGVKD come from the germline V gene. CDR3 length: 14 residues. The CDR3 protein is CAISGREVGNEQYF. CDR3 DNA: TGTGCCATCAGTGGGCGGGAAGTGGGCAACGAGCAGTACTTC.

CDR3 in amino acids: CASSQNDREELFF. The CDR3 DNA reads as TGCGCCAGCAGCCAAAACGACAGGGAGGAGCTGTTTTTT. This chain connects TRBV4-1 to TRBJ2-2; 7 bases match TRBD1. This CDR3 is built from 13 residues. V shed 2 bases, J shed 10 bases, and the junction held 4 bases outside the gene matches. Germline CDR1 reads MGHRA; CDR2 reads YSYEKL.

This clonotype was detected only a few times. This chain joins TRBV25-1 and TRBJ2-3, with 10 nucleotides matching TRBD2. There are 15 residues in the CDR3. The V and J ends lost 3 bases and 2 bases, in that order; junction bases with no gene match: 2. Germline CDR1 is MGHDK and CDR2 is SYGVNS. The CDR3 sequence is CASSDSGGITDTQYF. In DNA form, the CDR3 reads TGTGCCAGCAGTGATAGCGGGGGGATCACAGATACGCAGTATTTT.

This chain links TRBV6-4 with TRBJ2-3, with a possible D match to TRBD1 (5 bases). Trimming removed 5 bases at V and 5 bases at J, with 23 bases between. Germline V gene sequence: CDR1 MRHNA, CDR2 SNTAGT. The CDR3 totals 17 residues. CDR3 DNA: TGTGCCAGCAGTTACGTAAAGGGGTTCTCAGAACGAGATACGCAGTATTTT. Protein product: CASSYVKGFSERDTQYF.

In its sample, this clonotype was seen many times. CDR3 amino acids: CASSEKYSNQPQHF. CDR3 DNA sequence: TGTGCCAGCAGTGAAAAATATAGCAATCAGCCCCAGCATTTT. The chain joins TRBV25-1 to TRBJ1-5; D remains ambiguous. The CDR3 totals 14 residues. Germline V gene lookup returns CDR1 MGHDK and CDR2 SYGVNS. Trimming removed 2 bases from V and 0 bases from J, with 5 bases in between.

This clonotype appeared many times. This chain joins TRBV30 and TRBJ2-5, with 9 bases matching TRBD1. Germline CDR1 GTSNPN, CDR2 SVGIG (reference sequence). V was clipped by 7 bases and J by 4 bases; unmatched bases: 7. The length of the CDR3 is 13 residues. The CDR3 is CALKTGGRETQYF. The CDR3 coding sequence is TGTGCCTTAAAAACAGGGGGCCGAGAGACCCAGTACTTC.

This clonotype was picked up a small number of times. J is TRBJ2-5 and V is TRBV20-1, with D possibly being TRBD1 or TRBD2 (5 bases each). Germline V gene data show CDR1 as DFQATT and CDR2 as SNEGSKA (reference sequence). The CDR3 is made up of 14 amino acids. The V end lost 7 bases, the J end lost 1 base, and 16 bases lay between the germline ends. DNA for the CDR3: TGCAGTGTTCGGGAAGAAGACAGCCAAGAGACCCAGTACTTC. It codes for CSVREEDSQETQYF.

A few counts support this clonotype. The rearrangement links TRBV10-3 to TRBJ2-5, with TRBD1 matching 10 bases. Germline V gene sequence: CDR1 ENHRY, CDR2 SYGVKD. The CDR3 extends over 12 amino acids. The CDR3 region has the DNA TGTGATACCGGGGACAGGGGAGAGACCCAGTACTTC. Translated, it gives CDTGDRGETQYF.

The chain is built from TRBV6-1 and TRBJ1-4; no definite D call. The CDR3 is 16 amino acids. CDR1 is MNHNS and CDR2 is SASEGT in the germline V gene. The V end was cut by 2 bases, the J end by 0 bases, with 10 bases between. The CDR3 DNA reads as TGTGCCAGCAGTGAATTTGTGAGGTCAACTAATGAAAAACTGTTTTTT. Translated, it gives CASSEFVRSTNEKLFF.

This clonotype has at least ten counts. V gene TRBV10-2 combines with J gene TRBJ1-5; no clear D. The V end was cut by 4 bases, the J end by 6 bases, with 10 bases between. This CDR3 is 13 amino acids long. The germline gives CDR1 WSHSY, CDR2 SAAADI. The CDR3 nucleotides are TGCGCCAGCAGTGGGGGAGATGGTCAGCCCCAGCATTTT. Translation gives CASSGGDGQPQHF.

This clonotype was seen ten or more times. The chain employs TRBV29-1 and TRBJ2-7, with D maybe TRBD1 (5 bases). This CDR3 is 10 amino acids long. Looked up from germline, CDR1 is SQVTM and CDR2 is ANQGSEA. Trimming took 0 bases from V and 13 from J, leaving 10 bases between them. The CDR3 here is CSVEEGARYF. Written as DNA, the CDR3 is TGCAGCGTTGAAGAAGGGGCCCGATACTTC.

This chain connects TRBV12-3 or TRBV12-4 to TRBJ2-3; D is unresolved. The CDR3 is made up of 13 amino acids. V lost 1 base, J lost 6 bases, and 8 bases lay in between. The CDR3 here is CASSLVHPDTQYF. CDR3 sequence (DNA): TGTGCCAGCAGTTTAGTCCATCCGGATACGCAGTATTTT.

This clonotype showed up many times. This chain's CDR3 is CSAPGDGYTF. The CDR3 DNA is TGCAGTGCTCCAGGGGATGGCTACACCTTC. The chain joins TRBV20-1 to TRBJ1-2, with D possibly matching TRBD1 (6 bases). Looked up from germline, CDR1 is DFQATT and CDR2 is SNEGSKA (reference sequence). V was pared by 5 bases and J by 6 bases, with 7 bases between. The CDR3 covers 10 residues.

This clonotype has just a few counts. The gene calls are TRBV6-1 and TRBJ1-6; possible D gene TRBD1, 5 bases. Germline CDR1 MNHNS, CDR2 SASEGT. Trimming removed 1 base from V and 7 bases from J, with 20 bases in between. The CDR3 covers 18 residues. The CDR3 DNA reads TGTGCCAGCAGTGAAGGTCTCGGACAAATTCCGGGAAATTCACCCCTCCACTTT. Protein sequence: CASSEGLGQIPGNSPLHF.

There are a few counts of this clonotype. The V call is TRBV12-3 or TRBV12-4, the J call TRBJ2-1, with 7 nucleotides matching TRBD2. This CDR3 comprises 16 residues. Trimming took 5 bases from V and 10 from J; bases not matched to a gene: 17. In nucleotides, the CDR3 is TGTGCCAGCAGTCAGGGACCCCTGGGGACTAATGGGGAGCAGTTCTTC. Protein sequence: CASSQGPLGTNGEQFF.